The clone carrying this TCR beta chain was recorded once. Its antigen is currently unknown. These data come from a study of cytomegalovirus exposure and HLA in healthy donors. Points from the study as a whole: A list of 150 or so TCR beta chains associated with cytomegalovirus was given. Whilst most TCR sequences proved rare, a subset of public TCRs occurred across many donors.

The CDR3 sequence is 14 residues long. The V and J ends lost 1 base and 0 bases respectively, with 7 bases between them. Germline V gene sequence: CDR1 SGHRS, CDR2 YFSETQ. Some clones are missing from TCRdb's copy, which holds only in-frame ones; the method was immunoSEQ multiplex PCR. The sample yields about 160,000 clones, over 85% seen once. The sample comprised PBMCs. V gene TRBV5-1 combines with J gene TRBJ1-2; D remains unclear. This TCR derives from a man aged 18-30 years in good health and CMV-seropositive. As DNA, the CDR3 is TGCGCCAGCAGCTTGACCGGGACTAACTATGGCTACACCTTC. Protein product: CASSLTGTNYGYTF.